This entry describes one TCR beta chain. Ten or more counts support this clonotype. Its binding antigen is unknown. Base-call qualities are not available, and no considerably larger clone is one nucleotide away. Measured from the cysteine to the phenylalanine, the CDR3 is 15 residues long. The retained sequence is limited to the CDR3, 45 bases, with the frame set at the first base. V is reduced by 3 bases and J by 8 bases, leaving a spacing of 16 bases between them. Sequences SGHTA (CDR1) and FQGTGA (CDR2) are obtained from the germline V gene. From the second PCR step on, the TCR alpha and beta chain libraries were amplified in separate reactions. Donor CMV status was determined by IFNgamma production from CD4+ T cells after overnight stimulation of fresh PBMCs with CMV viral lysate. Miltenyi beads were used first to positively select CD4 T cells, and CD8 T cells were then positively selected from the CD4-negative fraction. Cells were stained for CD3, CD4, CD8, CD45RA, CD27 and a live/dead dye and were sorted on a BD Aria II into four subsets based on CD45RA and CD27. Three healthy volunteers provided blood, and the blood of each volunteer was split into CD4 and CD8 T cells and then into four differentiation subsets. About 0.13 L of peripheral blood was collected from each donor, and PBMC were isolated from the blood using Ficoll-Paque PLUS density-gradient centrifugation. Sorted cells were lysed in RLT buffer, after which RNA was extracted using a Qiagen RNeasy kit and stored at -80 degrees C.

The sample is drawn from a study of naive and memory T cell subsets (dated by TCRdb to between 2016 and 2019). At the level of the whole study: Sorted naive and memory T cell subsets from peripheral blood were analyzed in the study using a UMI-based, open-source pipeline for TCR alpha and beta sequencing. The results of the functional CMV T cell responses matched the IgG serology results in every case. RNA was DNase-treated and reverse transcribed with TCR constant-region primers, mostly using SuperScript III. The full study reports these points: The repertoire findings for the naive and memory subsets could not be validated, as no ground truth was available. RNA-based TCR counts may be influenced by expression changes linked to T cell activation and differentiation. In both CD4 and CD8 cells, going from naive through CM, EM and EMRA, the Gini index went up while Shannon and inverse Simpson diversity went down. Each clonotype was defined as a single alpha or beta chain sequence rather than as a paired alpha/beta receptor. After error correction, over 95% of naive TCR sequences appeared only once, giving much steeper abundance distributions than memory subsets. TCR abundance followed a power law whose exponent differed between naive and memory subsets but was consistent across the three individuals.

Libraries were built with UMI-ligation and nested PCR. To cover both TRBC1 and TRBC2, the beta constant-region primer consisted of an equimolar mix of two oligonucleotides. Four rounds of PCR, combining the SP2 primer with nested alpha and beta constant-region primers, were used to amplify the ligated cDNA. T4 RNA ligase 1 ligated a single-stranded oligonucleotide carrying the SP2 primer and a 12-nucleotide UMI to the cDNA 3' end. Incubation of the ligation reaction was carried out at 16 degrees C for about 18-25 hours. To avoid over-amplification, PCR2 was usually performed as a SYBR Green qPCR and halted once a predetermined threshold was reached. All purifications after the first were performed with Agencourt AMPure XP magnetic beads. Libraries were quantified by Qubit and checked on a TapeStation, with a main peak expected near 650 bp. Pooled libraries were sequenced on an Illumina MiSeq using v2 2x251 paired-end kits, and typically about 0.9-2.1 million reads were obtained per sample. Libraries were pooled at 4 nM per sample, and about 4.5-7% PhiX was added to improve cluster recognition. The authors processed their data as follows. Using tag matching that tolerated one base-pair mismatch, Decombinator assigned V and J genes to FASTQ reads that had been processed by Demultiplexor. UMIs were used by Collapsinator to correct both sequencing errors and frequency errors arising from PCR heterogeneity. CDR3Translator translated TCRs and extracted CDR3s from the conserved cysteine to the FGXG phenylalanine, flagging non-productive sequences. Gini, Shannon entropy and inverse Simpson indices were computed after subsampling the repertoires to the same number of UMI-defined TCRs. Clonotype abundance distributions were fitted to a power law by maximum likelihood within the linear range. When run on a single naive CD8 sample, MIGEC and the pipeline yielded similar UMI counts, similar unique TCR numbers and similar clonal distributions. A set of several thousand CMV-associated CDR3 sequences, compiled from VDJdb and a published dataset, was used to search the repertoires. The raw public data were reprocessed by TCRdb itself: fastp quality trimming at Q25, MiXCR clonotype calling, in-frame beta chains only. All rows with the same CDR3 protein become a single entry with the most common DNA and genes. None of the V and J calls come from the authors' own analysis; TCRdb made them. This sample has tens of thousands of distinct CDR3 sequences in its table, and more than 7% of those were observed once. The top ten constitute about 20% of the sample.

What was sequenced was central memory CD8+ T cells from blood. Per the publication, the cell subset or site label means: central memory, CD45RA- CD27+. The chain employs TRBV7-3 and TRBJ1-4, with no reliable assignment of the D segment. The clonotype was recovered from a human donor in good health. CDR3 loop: CASSLMPPLGEKLFF. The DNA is TGTGCCAGCAGCTTGATGCCACCCTTAGGGGAAAAACTGTTTTTT.